Presented here are 32 T cell receptor beta chains from one specimen sequenced in a study of T-cell memory formation after mild COVID-19. One entry per CDR3 protein results from TCRdb running MiXCR on the 5' RACE reads. The table has fewer than 350,000 distinct CDR3 sequences, 7% to 10% seen once. Sequencing was carried out using PBMCs or a T cell subset sorted from them (not recorded which). The receptors here all came from a man in his late teens or twenties who had mild COVID-19 (a few samples of this study predate the infection). Cell type and time point are not known.

Comments on this clonotype: One end of the junction fails to match germline, which may point to a read error. The CDR3 here is CASSRKPRGLYETQYF. The CDR3 nucleotides read TGTGCAAGTAGTAGAAAGCCTCGGGGGCTATACGAGACCCAGTACTTC. The V call is TRBV19, the J call TRBJ2-5, with D perhaps matching TRBD1 or TRBD2 (6 bases each). Germline CDR1 LNHDA, CDR2 SQIVND (reference sequence). There are 16 residues in the CDR3.

This clonotype was seen many times. J is TRBJ1-1 and V is TRBV6-5, with a weak D call TRBD1 (6 bases). With 2 bases removed from V and 11 bases from J, the gap between germline ends came to 9 bases. This CDR3 has 11 amino acids. Germline-derived CDR1 and CDR2 are MNHEY and SVGAGI. The CDR3 here is CASSYGDKAFF. In DNA, the CDR3 is TGTGCCAGCAGTTACGGGGACAAGGCTTTCTTT.

This clonotype was observed at least ten times. The chain is built from TRBV29-1 and TRBJ2-7; 7 nucleotides align to TRBD1. The V gene end was trimmed by 6 bases and the J gene end by 6 bases; junction bases not matched to a gene: 5. Germline V gene lookup returns CDR1 SQVTM and CDR2 ANQGSEA. This CDR3 is 11 amino acids long. The CDR3: CSVRRGSEQYV. CDR3 in DNA: TGCAGCGTCCGCAGGGGGTCCGAGCAGTACGTC.

The rearrangement links TRBV6-2 or TRBV6-3 to TRBJ2-5; TRBD1 is a possible D gene (6 bases). Germline V gene lookup returns CDR1 MNHEY and CDR2 SVGEGT. The CDR3 covers 15 residues. The V end lost 2 bases, the J end lost 2 bases, and 12 bases lay between the germline ends. The CDR3 loop is CASSYPQRGQETQYF. In DNA, the CDR3 is TGTGCCAGCAGTTACCCGCAAAGGGGGCAAGAGACCCAGTACTTC.

This clonotype was seen many times. The V and J genes are TRBV4-1 and TRBJ2-1; D perhaps matches TRBD2 (6 bases). Germline CDR1 MGHRA, CDR2 YSYEKL. V dropped 2 bases and J dropped 3 bases, with 14 bases sitting between them. There are 16 residues in the CDR3. CDR3 residues: CASSQSWGEFYNEQFF. The CDR3 DNA reads as TGCGCCAGCAGCCAATCGTGGGGGGAATTCTACAATGAGCAGTTCTTC.

The chain joins TRBV7-2 to TRBJ2-3, with no clear D. The CDR3 extends over 15 amino acids. V lost 3 bases and J 1 base, leaving 11 bases between the germline ends. Germline CDR1 reads SGHTA; CDR2 reads FQGNSA. The CDR3 loop is CASSFRPEGTDTQYF. In nucleotides, the CDR3 is TGTGCCAGCAGCTTCCGGCCCGAGGGCACAGATACGCAGTATTTT.

The chain combines TRBV7-2 with TRBJ2-3, with TRBD2 as a possible D gene (6 bases). Trimming pared 1 base from V and 0 bases from J, leaving 14 bases between. The germline V gene encodes CDR1 SGHTA and CDR2 FQGNSA. The CDR3 contains 17 residues. Here the CDR3 reads CASSLDPLALSTDTQYF. CDR3 nucleotides: TGTGCCAGCAGCTTAGACCCGCTAGCGTTGAGCACAGATACGCAGTATTTT.

This rearrangement joins TRBV7-8 to TRBJ1-1; possible D gene TRBD1, 5 bases. V lost 5 bases, J lost 3 bases, and 13 bases lay in between. Looked up from germline, CDR1 is SGHVS and CDR2 is FQNEAQ. The CDR3 contains 14 residues. The chain's CDR3 is CASSLGTGDTEAFF. CDR3 DNA: TGTGCCAGCAGCCTCGGTACGGGGGACACTGAAGCTTTCTTT.

The chain recombines TRBV9 with TRBJ2-7; no reliable D call. CDR3 length: 14 amino acids. Germline CDR1 is SGDLS and CDR2 is YYNGEE. The ends were cut back, 4 bases at V and 2 bases at J, with 13 bases in the middle. The CDR3 DNA sequence: TGTGCCAGCAGCTCCTCCGCGAGACCCTACGAGCAGTACTTC. This codes for CASSSSARPYEQYF.

V usage is TRBV21-1 and J usage is TRBJ2-2; no check of the table's D call, TRBD1, against the DNA was made. TRBV21-1 is termed a pseudogene. This CDR3 region has 16 residues. The CDR3 loop reads CASSKGGQENTGELFF. The DNA of the CDR3 is TGTGCCAGCAGCAAAGGGGGACAGGAGAACACCGGGGAGCTGTTTTTT.

This clonotype occurred many times. This sequence joins TRBV4-1 and TRBJ2-7, with D tentatively TRBD2 (6 bases). The V gene lost 1 base and the J gene lost 0 bases, with 10 bases spanning the gap. Germline values: CDR1 MGHRA, CDR2 YSYEKL. The length of the CDR3 is 15 residues. CDR3 residues: CASSQGLVVSYEQYF. The CDR3 DNA reads TGCGCCAGCAGCCAAGGACTAGTGGTCTCCTACGAGCAGTACTTC.

This clonotype came up a few times. The chain combines TRBV7-3 with TRBJ2-5; D call uncertain. The CDR3 has 15 residues. In germline, CDR1 is SGHTA, CDR2 FQGTGA. Trimming removed 2 bases at V and 0 bases at J, with 10 bases between. The DNA for the CDR3 is TGTGCCAGCAGCTTACGGGCCGGATACCAAGAGACCCAGTACTTC. This translates into CASSLRAGYQETQYF.

This clonotype showed up just a few times. The rearrangement links TRBV20-1 to TRBJ2-3; D call uncertain. Germline V gene sequence: CDR1 DFQATT, CDR2 SNEGSKA (reference sequence). CDR3 size: 15 residues. Written as DNA, the CDR3 is TGCAGAGGCTTTTCAGTAGGTGTCGGCACAGATACGCAGTATTTT. It specifies CRGFSVGVGTDTQYF.

Only a few counts were recorded for this clonotype. The V call is TRBV6-5, the J call TRBJ2-3; 9 bases are a match to TRBD2. The CDR3 length is 15 residues. V was pared by 2 bases and J by 5 bases, with 5 bases of the junction left unmatched. Per germline, CDR1 MNHEY and CDR2 SVGAGI. CDR3 sequence: CASSYVAGEGDTQYF. The DNA of the CDR3 is TGTGCCAGCAGTTACGTAGCGGGGGAGGGAGATACGCAGTATTTT.

This clonotype has at least ten counts. The chain couples TRBV10-3 to TRBJ1-5; unclear D gene. In germline, CDR1 is ENHRY, CDR2 SYGVKD. There are 13 residues in the CDR3. V lost 6 bases to trimming and J lost 1 base, with 7 bases between them. The CDR3 loop reads CAIRGQSNQPQHF. The CDR3 region has the DNA TGTGCCATCAGAGGGCAGAGCAATCAGCCCCAGCATTTT.

This clonotype was counted at least ten times. V usage is TRBV4-1 and J usage is TRBJ2-1; TRBD2 aligns across 14 bases. Germline trimming cut 1 base from V and 0 bases from J; bases unmatched to any gene: 8. CDR1 is MGHRA and CDR2 is YSYEKL in the germline V gene. CDR3 length: 20 amino acids. The DNA of the CDR3 is TGCGCCAGCAGCCAAGTCCGGACTAGCGGGGGGCTTAGCTCCTACAATGAGCAGTTCTTC. This gives the protein CASSQVRTSGGLSSYNEQFF.

This clonotype occurred a few times. The chain combines TRBV6-2 or TRBV6-3 with TRBJ2-5, with D unclear. Trimming took 6 bases from V and 3 from J, leaving 14 bases between them. The germline V gene has CDR1 MNHEY and CDR2 SVGEGT. This CDR3 is 14 amino acids long. CDR3 sequence reads: CASSTIGRKETQYF. CDR3 nucleotides: TGTGCCAGCAGCACCATTGGACGGAAAGAGACCCAGTACTTC.

The J gene is TRBJ2-2, the V gene TRBV20-1, with 7 positions matching TRBD1. This CDR3 spans 14 amino acids. Trimming at V came to 1 base and at J to 4 bases, leaving 3 bases not matched to a gene. CDR1 and CDR2 from the germline V gene are DFQATT and SNEGSKA (reference sequence). CDR3: CSARVPGGTGELFF. The CDR3 DNA reads as TGCAGTGCTAGAGTACCAGGGGGCACCGGGGAGCTGTTTTTT.

The J gene is TRBJ2-7, the V gene TRBV12-3 or TRBV12-4; D call uncertain. Deletions cut 4 bases from V and 3 bases from J, with 10 bases between. The CDR3 contains 13 residues. CDR3 region: CASSSGSYYEQYF. The CDR3 DNA follows: TGTGCCAGCAGTTCCGGCAGTTACTACGAGCAGTACTTC.

This clonotype was seen repeatedly, ten times or more. The V and J genes are TRBV5-1 and TRBJ2-5; D may be TRBD2 (5 bases). The CDR3 length is 15 residues. The V end lost 4 bases, the J end lost 4 bases, and 17 bases lay between the germline ends. The germline V gene encodes CDR1 SGHRS and CDR2 YFSETQ. CDR3 coding DNA: TGCGCCAGCAGCGTCAATAGCGTCATTCGAGAGACCCAGTACTTC. It codes for CASSVNSVIRETQYF.

On this clonotype: The junction and the germline gene differ at one end; a read error may be behind it. The J gene is TRBJ2-3, the V gene TRBV7-9; the match to TRBD1 covers 9 bases. Germline V gene sequence: CDR1 SEHNR, CDR2 FQNEAQ (reference sequence). This CDR3 comprises 14 residues. CDR3 sequence (DNA): TGTGCCGGCAGCTCGGGACAGGGTACCGATACGCAGTATTTT. Protein: CAGSSGQGTDTQYF.

This clonotype was recorded many times. The chain has TRBV6-5 and TRBJ1-6, with D uncertain. The ends were cut back, 5 bases at V and 10 bases at J, with 15 bases in the middle. Germline values: CDR1 MNHEY, CDR2 SVGAGI. CDR3 length equals 14 residues. CDR3 in amino acids: CASSREARWSPLHF. The DNA of the CDR3 is TGTGCCAGCAGTCGAGAGGCCCGCTGGTCACCCCTCCACTTT.

The genes are TRBV6-5 and TRBJ1-1, with unresolved D. Germline CDR1 is MNHEY and CDR2 is SVGAGI. This CDR3 comprises 14 residues. Trimming left V 2 bases short and J 4 bases short, with 11 bases between. The CDR3: CASSYSGQSTEAFF. The CDR3 coding sequence is TGTGCCAGCAGTTACAGCGGGCAAAGCACTGAAGCTTTCTTT.

V and J are TRBV12-3 or TRBV12-4 and TRBJ1-1; no definite D call. The CDR3 runs to 13 residues. V shed 5 bases and J shed 1 base, with 8 bases lying between them. Here the CDR3 DNA reads TGTGCCAGCAGTCGACGGACGAACACTGAAGCTTTCTTT. Translated, it gives CASSRRTNTEAFF.

The chain uses TRBV9 and TRBJ1-4; maybe TRBD1 (5 bases). V lost 3 bases and J lost 2, with 11 bases in between. The CDR3 runs to 15 residues. CDR1 SGDLS and CDR2 YYNGEE come from the germline V gene. The CDR3 sequence: CASSAAGSTNEKLFF. CDR3 coding DNA: TGTGCCAGCAGCGCCGCAGGGTCGACTAATGAAAAACTGTTTTTT.

This clonotype was recorded at least ten times. This chain connects TRBV9 to TRBJ2-7; 7 positions match TRBD1. In germline, CDR1 is SGDLS, CDR2 YYNGEE. The CDR3 covers 17 residues. V lost 4 bases, J lost 3 bases, and 16 bases stayed unmatched. CDR3 in amino acids: CASSPRRGEQGYYEQYF. The CDR3 DNA reads TGTGCCAGCAGCCCCCGTAGAGGGGAACAGGGGTACTACGAGCAGTACTTC.

This clonotype appeared a few times. This chain uses TRBV7-7 with TRBJ2-5; D gene unclear. V was clipped by 1 base and J by 5 bases, with 8 bases between them. CDR1 and CDR2 (germline): SSHAT, FNYEAQ (reference sequence). CDR3 length: 13 amino acids. The CDR3: CASSLGEKETQYF. DNA of the CDR3: TGTGCCAGCAGCTTAGGAGAAAAGGAGACCCAGTACTTC.

This clonotype was counted at least ten times. The rearrangement uses TRBV29-1 and TRBJ2-1, with TRBD1 matching over 10 bases. CDR1 and CDR2 (germline): SQVTM, ANQGSEA. CDR3 size: 18 residues. The V and J ends lost 7 bases and 0 bases, in that order; junction bases with no gene match: 15. CDR3 loop: CSAFRDRGLYGSYNEQFF. The CDR3 DNA reads as TGCAGCGCGTTCCGCGACAGGGGGCTTTATGGCTCCTACAATGAGCAGTTCTTC.

The chain has TRBV5-1 and TRBJ1-2; the D is unclear. Germline V gives CDR1 SGHRS, CDR2 YFSETQ. The V end was cut by 1 base, the J end by 3 bases, with 10 bases between. This CDR3 spans 14 amino acids. The CDR3 DNA reads TGCGCCAGCAGCTTGATACCCGGGCACTATGGCTACACCTTC. It is translated as CASSLIPGHYGYTF.

This clonotype was seen repeatedly, ten times or more. Germline and junction disagree at one end, which may indicate a read error. J is TRBJ1-1 and V is TRBV5-1; a weak D match, TRBD1 (6 bases). The CDR3 contains 16 residues. Germline V gene lookup returns CDR1 SGHRS and CDR2 YFSETQ. CDR3 loop: CASSHAGVGLKTEAFF. The CDR3, as DNA: TGCGCCAGCAGCCACGCAGGGGTTGGCCTGAAGACTGAAGCTTTCTTT.

Ten or more counts support this clonotype. The V call is TRBV5-1, the J call TRBJ2-3, with D perhaps given as TRBD1 or TRBD2 (5 bases each). This CDR3 has 16 amino acids. Trimming cost V 0 bases and J 0 bases, with 11 bases left between them. Germline V lookup: CDR1 SGHRS, CDR2 YFSETQ. This CDR3 is CASSLEGRTSTDTQYF. CDR3 bases: TGCGCCAGCAGCTTGGAGGGACGAACTAGCACAGATACGCAGTATTTT.

This clonotype was counted between two and nine times. V usage is TRBV7-9 and J usage is TRBJ1-5; 7 nucleotides line up with TRBD1. The CDR3 has 17 amino acids. Germline V gives CDR1 SEHNR, CDR2 FQNEAQ (reference sequence). After removal of 1 base from V and 1 base from J, the junction contained 7 bases not matched to a gene. The CDR3, as DNA: TGTGCCAGCAGCTTAGACCGACAGGGCGGAAGCAATCAGCCCCAGCATTTT. It is translated as CASSLDRQGGSNQPQHF. Full variable domain (rest looked up from reference TRBV7-9 and TRBJ1-5): DTGVSQNPRHKITKRGQNVTFRCDPISEHNRLYWYRQTLGQGPEFLTYFQNEAQLEKSRLLSDRFSAERPKGSFSTLEIQRTEQGDSAMYLCASSLDRQGGSNQPQHFGDGTRLSIL.